This T cell receptor beta chain was sequenced during a study of CD8 T cells in Susac syndrome. Turning to the study itself: Among sequenced Susac syndrome patients, over five had active disease and fewer than ten were in remission.

This clonotype was seen a handful of times. Its antigen remains unknown. V lost 6 bases and J 4 bases, leaving 8 bases between the germline ends. Germline CDR1 LGHDT, CDR2 YNNKEL (reference sequence). The CDR3 extends over 12 amino acids. Findings and limits, study-wide: The Susac syndrome CD4+ T cell repertoires displayed no clonal expansion.

The study sequenced TCR beta in blood CD8+ and CD4+ T cells. The RNA input was about 0.45 to 1 ug, and it was reverse transcribed with random hexamers. TCRdb re-analysed the immunoSEQ multiplex PCR reads in MiXCR, keeping a single row per CDR3 protein. Altogether 150,000 to 200,000 distinct CDR3 sequences are present, 90% to 95% being singletons, with the ten largest covering approximately 0.086%. The V and J genes are TRBV3-1 and TRBJ2-3; unclear D gene. This TCR came from a human donor with Susac syndrome. Sequencing was done on a sample of CD4+ T cells from PBMCs. CDR3 sequence reads: CASSQVADTQYF. The DNA of the CDR3 is TGTGCCAGCAGTCAGGTGGCAGATACGCAGTATTTT.